Reported below is one T cell receptor beta chain. The target antigen is unknown. This record belongs to a study of cytomegalovirus exposure and HLA in healthy donors. Study details: Findings of an earlier analysis included some 110 million unique TCR beta sequences from 170 million or so T cells. Findings and caveats of the study: It was shown in a later analysis that HLA-associated TCR beta chains were more clonally expanded than other, equally common chains.

The PCR contained 60 Vbeta and 13 Jbeta primers. TCRdb keeps only in-frame clones here, not all; method: immunoSEQ multiplex PCR. The sample shows more than 80,000 clones, 65% to 80% of them seen only once. The CDR3 loop spans 13 amino acids. V was pared by 11 bases and J by 3 bases, with 13 bases between. CDR1 is MNHNY and CDR2 is SVGAGI in the germline V gene (reference sequence). The J gene is TRBJ1-4, the V gene TRBV6-6, with D perhaps TRBD1 (6 bases). The clonotype was recovered from a man in his sixties in good health and CMV-seronegative. Sequences were obtained from PBMCs. CDR3 nucleotides: TGTGCCGGCCCGGGACAACCTAATGAAAAACTGTTTTTT. Translating gives CAGPGQPNEKLFF.